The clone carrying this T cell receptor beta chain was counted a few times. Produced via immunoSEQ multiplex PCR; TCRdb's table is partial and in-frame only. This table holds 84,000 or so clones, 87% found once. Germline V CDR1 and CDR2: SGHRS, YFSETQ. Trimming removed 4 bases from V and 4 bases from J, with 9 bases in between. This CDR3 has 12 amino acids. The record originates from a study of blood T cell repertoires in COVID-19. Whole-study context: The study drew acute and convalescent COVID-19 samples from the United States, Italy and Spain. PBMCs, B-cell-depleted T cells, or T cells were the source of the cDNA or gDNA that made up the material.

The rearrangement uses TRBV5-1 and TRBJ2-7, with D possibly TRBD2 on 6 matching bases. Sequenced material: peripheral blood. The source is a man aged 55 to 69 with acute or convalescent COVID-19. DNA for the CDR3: TGCGCCAGCAGCCTGGAGGGGTACGAGCAGTACTTC. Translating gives CASSLEGYEQYF.